This T cell receptor beta chain was identified in a study of T cells in Graves' hyperthyroidism and ophthalmopathy. The CDR3 has 13 amino acids. Trimming took 8 bases from V and 1 from J; bases not matched to a gene: 5. Per germline, CDR1 SNHLY and CDR2 FYNNEI. Diagnoses were made from clinical symptoms, serum measures (thyroxine and TRAb), thyroid ultrasound and orbital computed tomography. The PBMCs studied were ones that came from 10 ml fresh peripheral blood. This clonotype has just a few counts. The source material, RNA transcripts, was used to amplify TCR beta CDR3 regions. The TCR CDR3 was amplified in a first-round RT-PCR using the HTBI primer set. One entry per CDR3 protein, called by TCRdb with MiXCR from the multiplex PCR reads. Here the sample spans nearly 600,000 distinct CDR3 sequences, 14% being singletons.

Sequencing was performed on blood. This sequence originates from a woman aged 18-30 years with Graves' ophthalmopathy. V and J are TRBV2 and TRBJ2-7, with 7 bases matching TRBD1. CDR3 sequence: CASYRGSSYEQYF. The CDR3, as DNA: TGTGCCAGCTACAGGGGTTCATCCTACGAGCAGTACTTC.